These 31 T cell receptor beta chains were sequenced from one sample in a study of a mutant IDH1 vaccine in newly diagnosed glioma. Sequencing was performed with immunoSEQ multiplex PCR; in TCRdb, only in-frame clones are kept and a portion is missing. The table includes just under 70,000 clones, 84% detected once. Their target antigens are unknown. Regarding time point: week 35, safety follow-up. Every vaccination contained 300 ug of the mutant IDH1 20-mer peptide and was paired with topical imiquimod. The source material was PBMCs, sampled from a glioma patient whose treatment included an IDH1 peptide vaccine. All receptors come from a man aged 18 to 30 with glioma.

V is TRBV27 and J is TRBJ1-6; the D is unclear. The germline CDR1 and CDR2 sequences are MNHEY and SMNVEV (reference sequence). V was shortened by 2 bases and J by 6 bases, with 5 bases between the two germline ends. CDR3 length: 13 residues. The CDR3 loop reads CASSLGINSPLHF. For the CDR3, the DNA is TGTGCCAGCAGTTTAGGGATTAATTCACCCCTCCACTTT.

The genes are TRBV10-3 and TRBJ2-3, with 7 bases that match TRBD1. Germline V CDR1 and CDR2: ENHRY, SYGVKD. This CDR3 has 15 residues. V was pared by 3 bases and J by 4 bases, with 7 bases of the junction left unmatched. CDR3 bases: TGTGCCATCAGTGAAGAACAGGGGTTAGCAGATACGCAGTATTTT. It encodes CAISEEQGLADTQYF.

V and J are TRBV5-1 and TRBJ1-2; 7 nucleotides align to TRBD1. This CDR3 is built from 14 residues. The V segment lost 4 bases and the J segment 4 bases; nucleotides outside the gene matches: 7. Germline CDR1 is SGHRS and CDR2 is YFSETQ. This CDR3 is CASSKDRLTYGYTF. Written as DNA, the CDR3 is TGCGCCAGCAGCAAGGACAGGTTGACCTATGGCTACACCTTC.

The V and J genes are TRBV19 and TRBJ1-1; 7 bases align to TRBD1. After removal of 5 bases from V and 5 bases from J, the junction contained 11 bases not matched to a gene. The CDR3 length is 15 residues. Germline CDR1 and CDR2: LNHDA and SQIVND (reference sequence). CDR3 amino acids: CASSPVEGAGTEAFF. In nucleotides, the CDR3 is TGTGCCAGTAGTCCGGTGGAGGGGGCAGGTACTGAAGCTTTCTTT.

This clone was recorded only once. The J gene is TRBJ1-1, the V gene TRBV5-6; no clear D gene. Between the trimmed V and J ends, which lost 4 bases and 0 bases, there was a span of 7 bases. The CDR3 loop spans 13 amino acids. Germline CDR1 SGHDT, CDR2 YYEEEE. CDR3 in amino acids: CASSMGVNTEAFF. DNA for the CDR3: TGTGCCAGCAGCATGGGCGTGAACACTGAAGCTTTCTTT.

CDR3 DNA sequence: TGTGCCAGTAGTATGGGTGGAGGCGGGGGGGTTATAGATGAGCAGTTCTTC. Translated: CASSMGGGGGVIDEQFF. This sequence joins TRBV19 and TRBJ2-1, with TRBD2 matching over 9 bases. Trimming removed 3 bases from V and 8 bases from J; junction bases left unmatched: 14. CDR3 size: 17 residues. From germline, CDR1 is LNHDA and CDR2 SQIVND (reference sequence).

The rearrangement links TRBV7-6 to TRBJ2-3, with TRBD2 matching over 11 bases. CDR1 and CDR2 from the germline V gene are SGHVS and FNYEAQ. The trim removed 6 bases at V and 2 bases at J, leaving 13 bases unmatched. The CDR3 is 18 amino acids. CDR3 protein: CASSYGGLAGGVTDTQYF. CDR3 DNA: TGTGCCAGCAGTTACGGGGGGCTAGCGGGGGGAGTCACAGATACGCAGTATTTT.

V is TRBV6-1 and J is TRBJ2-7; no reliable D call. The ends were cut back, 5 bases at V and 2 bases at J, with 10 bases in the middle. CDR1 is MNHNS and CDR2 is SASEGT in the germline V gene. This CDR3 region has 13 residues. As DNA, the CDR3 is TGTGCCAGCAGTTCGGACGGAACCTACGAGCAGTACTTC. This gives the protein CASSSDGTYEQYF.

The rearrangement joins TRBV10-3 to TRBJ2-7; possibly TRBD1 or TRBD2 for D (5 bases each). Germline V lookup: CDR1 ENHRY, CDR2 SYGVKD. CDR3 length: 12 residues. V gave up 10 bases and J gave up 3 bases, with 13 bases separating them. In DNA form, the CDR3 reads TGTGCCACCTCGGGGCTAAACTACGAGCAGTACTTC. Translating gives CATSGLNYEQYF.

The genes are TRBV4-3 and TRBJ2-3; 10 bases fit TRBD2. The CDR3 consists of 17 residues. V shed 2 bases and J 4 bases; nucleotides not matched to a gene: 9. Per germline, CDR1 LGHNA and CDR2 YSLEER. The DNA of the CDR3 is TGCGCCAGCAGCCAAAGTCTAGCGGGAGATGGAGCAGATACGCAGTATTTT. Translation: CASSQSLAGDGADTQYF.

The sample holds a few counts of this clone. The chain carries TRBV5-1 and TRBJ1-1; D ambiguous. Germline CDR1 and CDR2: SGHRS and YFSETQ. CDR3 size: 13 residues. V was trimmed by 0 bases and J by 0 bases, leaving 3 bases between them. DNA for the CDR3: TGCGCCAGCAGCTTGGTTCTGAACACTGAAGCTTTCTTT. This sequence encodes CASSLVLNTEAFF. Full variable domain (remainder filled in from reference TRBV5-1 and TRBJ1-1): KAGVTQTPRYLIKTRGQQVTLSCSPISGHRSVSWYQQTPGQGLQFLFEYFSETQRNKGNFPGRFSGRQFSNSRSEMNVSTLELGDSALYLCASSLVLNTEAFFGQGTRLTVV.

This clone has just one count. The chain employs TRBV27 and TRBJ1-5, with D tentatively TRBD1 (6 bases). The CDR3 consists of 16 residues. CDR1 and CDR2 from the germline V gene are MNHEY and SMNVEV (reference sequence). The V end lost 1 base, the J end lost 3 bases, and 13 bases lay between the germline ends. The CDR3 nucleotides read TGTGCCAGCAGTTTATTGGGTTTGGGGGCCAATCAGCCCCAGCATTTT. This translates into CASSLLGLGANQPQHF.

The chain carries TRBV9 and TRBJ2-3, with TRBD2 identical over 7 bases. This CDR3 spans 19 amino acids. The ends lost 4 bases at V and 0 bases at J; junction bases unmatched: 17. Germline V gene sequence: CDR1 SGDLS, CDR2 YYNGEE. CDR3 protein: CASSHLGAAGPHSTDTQYF. The CDR3 bases are TGTGCCAGCAGCCACCTTGGGGCAGCGGGGCCTCATAGCACAGATACGCAGTATTTT.

Details on this clone: This CDR3 is also generated by other DNA sequences in the sample. CDR3 protein: CASSVAVNTEAFF. In DNA, the CDR3 is TGTGCCAGCAGCGTAGCAGTGAACACTGAAGCTTTCTTT. The chain couples TRBV9 to TRBJ1-1; D uncertain. CDR3 length: 13 amino acids. V gave up 0 bases and J gave up 0 bases, with 3 bases separating them. Per germline, CDR1 SGDLS and CDR2 YYNGEE.

The chain is built from TRBV27 and TRBJ1-2; 7 positions match TRBD1. V gave up 4 bases and J gave up 8 bases; unmatched junction bases: 10. Germline-derived CDR1 and CDR2 are MNHEY and SMNVEV (reference sequence). This CDR3 region has 14 residues. The CDR3 region is CASSSHLQGHGYTF. The CDR3 DNA is TGTGCCAGCAGTTCCCACCTACAGGGGCACGGCTACACCTTC.

There are a few counts of this clone. This chain joins TRBV18 and TRBJ1-1; D uncertain. Trimming removed 2 bases at V and 3 bases at J, with 7 bases between. Per the germline V gene, CDR1 is KGHSH and CDR2 is LQKENI. CDR3 length equals 13 residues. CDR3 DNA sequence: TGTGCCAGCTCACCAGGGGTGGACACTGAAGCTTTCTTT. This encodes CASSPGVDTEAFF.

This rearrangement joins TRBV2 to TRBJ2-7; 9 bases fit TRBD1. Germline assignment: CDR1 SNHLY and CDR2 FYNNEI. V was clipped by 11 bases and J by 2 bases; unmatched bases: 10. The CDR3 length is 14 residues. The CDR3: CASQVGQGAYEQYF. CDR3 coding DNA: TGTGCCTCCCAGGTGGGACAGGGTGCCTACGAGCAGTACTTC.

A few counts support this clone. V is TRBV10-2 and J is TRBJ1-1, with TRBD1 as a possible D gene (5 bases). The germline V gene has CDR1 WSHSY and CDR2 SAAADI. V was cut by 8 bases and J by 5 bases, with 15 bases left in between. The CDR3 contains 13 residues. In DNA, the CDR3 is TGCGCCAGCGCAGGTCAGGGTGGGACTGAAGCTTTCTTT. Protein product: CASAGQGGTEAFF.

The J gene is TRBJ2-3, the V gene TRBV2, with 10 bases that match TRBD2. CDR1 is SNHLY, CDR2 FYNNEI, per germline. The CDR3 length is 15 residues. The junction had 4 bases not matched to a gene; V was cut back by 2 bases and J by 5 bases. The CDR3, as DNA: TGTGCCAGCAGTGAACCCGTAGCGGGGGGAGATACGCAGTATTTT. Translation: CASSEPVAGGDTQYF. The full variable domain, its missing parts supplied by reference TRBV2 and TRBJ2-3, is EPEVTQTPSHQVTQMGQEVILRCVPISNHLYFYWYRQILGQKVEFLVSFYNNEISEKSEIFDDQFSVERPDGSNFTLKIRSTKLEDSAMYFCASSEPVAGGDTQYFGPGTRLTVL.

In its sample, this clone was seen once. V and J are TRBV9 and TRBJ2-3; D is ambiguous. Trimming shortened V by 2 bases and J by 4 bases, and 14 bases separated the two germline ends. The CDR3 length is 15 residues. The V gene's germline CDR1 is SGDLS and CDR2 YYNGEE. The CDR3: CASSVTLARADTQYF. For the CDR3, the DNA is TGTGCCAGCAGCGTTACCCTCGCCCGAGCAGATACGCAGTATTTT. The full variable domain, rest sourced from reference TRBV9 and TRBJ2-3, is DSGVTQTPKHLITATGQRVTLRCSPRSGDLSVYWYQQSLDQGLQFLIQYYNGEERAKGNILERFSAQQFPDLHSELNLSSLELGDSALYFCASSVTLARADTQYFGPGTRLTVL.

The V and J genes are TRBV5-5 and TRBJ1-6, with 7 bases that match TRBD1. The CDR3 covers 17 residues. Unmatched junction bases numbered 8, after V lost 5 bases and J lost 0 bases. The V gene's germline CDR1 is SGHKS and CDR2 YYEKEE (reference sequence). CDR3 DNA: TGTGCCAGCAGTTCTTCACAGGGGAGCTCCTATAATTCACCCCTCCACTTT. It is translated as CASSSSQGSSYNSPLHF.

The rearrangement links TRBV6-1 to TRBJ2-2; no firm D call. CDR3 length: 14 amino acids. V lost 8 bases, J lost 5 bases, and 15 bases lay in between. Germline loops: CDR1 MNHNS, CDR2 SASEGT. The CDR3 spells CASQEEWVTGELFF. The CDR3 coding sequence is TGTGCCAGCCAAGAGGAGTGGGTTACCGGGGAGCTGTTTTTT.

The gene calls are TRBV5-6 and TRBJ1-4; no reliable D call. Trimming removed 4 bases at V and 8 bases at J, with 12 bases between. The germline CDR1 and CDR2 sequences are SGHDT and YYEEEE. This CDR3 has 13 residues. The CDR3 DNA reads TGTGCCAGCAGCACCCGGCACGCCGAAAAACTGTTTTTT. Protein sequence: CASSTRHAEKLFF.

V and J are TRBV30 and TRBJ1-6; D ambiguous. V was trimmed by 2 bases and J by 0 bases, leaving 8 bases between them. Germline V gene lookup returns CDR1 GTSNPN and CDR2 SVGIG (reference sequence). The CDR3 totals 15 residues. The CDR3 DNA is TGTGCCTGGAGTAGGGCTAGCTCCTATAATTCACCCCTCCACTTT. This sequence encodes CAWSRASSYNSPLHF.

V gene TRBV5-5 combines with J gene TRBJ2-7; D is unclear. V was trimmed by 0 bases and J by 7 bases, leaving 5 bases between them. CDR1 and CDR2 (germline): SGHKS, YYEKEE (reference sequence). The CDR3 contains 11 residues. In DNA, the CDR3 is TGTGCCAGCAGCTTGGGGGGTGAGCAGTACTTC. This sequence encodes CASSLGGEQYF. Drawing the rest from reference TRBV5-5 and TRBJ2-7, the complete variable domain is DAGVTQSPTHLIKTRGQQVTLRCSPISGHKSVSWYQQVLGQGPQFIFQYYEKEERGRGNFPDRFSARQFPNYSSELNVNALLLGDSALYLCASSLGGEQYFGPGTRLTVT.

This chain uses TRBV7-2 with TRBJ1-2; 7 bases are a match to TRBD1. CDR1 and CDR2 from the germline V gene are SGHTA and FQGNSA. J gave up 5 bases and V 1 base, and 13 bases lay outside the gene matches. The CDR3 extends over 17 amino acids. The CDR3 nucleotides are TGTGCCAGCAGCTTAGGTGATTGGCTTGCAGGGGGGTATGGCTACACCTTC. This sequence encodes CASSLGDWLAGGYGYTF.

This chain uses TRBV19 with TRBJ1-1, with D tentatively TRBD1 (5 bases). CDR1 LNHDA and CDR2 SQIVND come from the germline V gene (reference sequence). The CDR3 loop spans 13 amino acids. Trimming took off 6 bases at V and 1 base at J, with 9 bases between the two ends. The CDR3 is CASRGRPNTEAFF. CDR3 sequence (DNA): TGTGCCAGTAGGGGACGGCCGAACACTGAAGCTTTCTTT.

The CDR3 sequence is CASSEWEQTGELFF. In DNA form, the CDR3 reads TGTGCCAGCAGTGAATGGGAGCAAACCGGGGAGCTGTTTTTT. This chain connects TRBV6-1 to TRBJ2-2; D is possibly TRBD2 (5 bases). V gave up 2 bases and J gave up 5 bases, with 9 bases separating them. The CDR3 covers 14 residues. Germline lookup yields CDR1 MNHNS and CDR2 SASEGT.

The chain joins TRBV6-5 to TRBJ1-5, with 10 bases lining up with TRBD1. Looked up from germline, CDR1 is MNHEY and CDR2 is SVGAGI. This CDR3 is built from 14 residues. V dropped 6 bases and J dropped 9; count of bases not matched to a gene: 8. CDR3 nucleotide sequence: TGTGCCAGCAGAGCGACAGGGGGCGGACGGCCCCAGCATTTT. Protein: CASRATGGGRPQHF.

J is TRBJ2-1 and V is TRBV2, with TRBD1 as a possible D gene (6 bases). Trimming took off 0 bases at V and 3 bases at J, with 15 bases between the two ends. This CDR3 comprises 17 residues. Germline lookup yields CDR1 SNHLY and CDR2 FYNNEI. The CDR3 loop reads CASSEAADRSVYNEQFF. CDR3 nucleotide sequence: TGTGCCAGCAGTGAAGCTGCTGACAGGTCAGTCTACAATGAGCAGTTCTTC.

The J gene is TRBJ1-5, the V gene TRBV7-3; tentatively, D is TRBD1 (6 bases). The CDR3 is made up of 14 amino acids. Deletions cut 1 base from V and 6 bases from J, with 10 bases between. Looked up from germline, CDR1 is SGHTA and CDR2 is FQGTGA. The CDR3 DNA reads as TGTGCCAGCAGCTTAAGTGGGACACCTCAGCCCCAGCATTTT. It translates to CASSLSGTPQPQHF.